Here is one T cell receptor beta chain with its context. Its cognate antigen is unknown. The data belong to a study of beta chain features in type 1 diabetes. General study results and limits: TCRB repertoires of naive, central memory and Treg cells appeared more similar among patients than among healthy donors.

V lost 1 base and J 5 bases, leaving 11 bases between the germline ends. Per the germline V gene, CDR1 is SGHVS and CDR2 is FQNEAQ. This CDR3 contains 14 residues. Sequencing targeted expressed TCRB transcripts, as all isolated RNA had been reverse transcribed. Generated by immunoSEQ multiplex PCR, the TCRdb table keeps only in-frame clones and is missing some. The sample has 500,000 to 700,000 clones, 15% seen once. The chain has TRBV7-8 and TRBJ2-5; possible D gene TRBD1, 6 bases. The sample taken for sequencing was naive CD4+ T cells from blood. The clonotype originates from a man younger than 35 in good health. This CDR3 reads CASSLGRGRETQYF. The CDR3 nucleotides are TGTGCCAGCAGCTTAGGCAGGGGCCGGGAGACCCAGTACTTC.